The next 20 T cell receptor beta chains were all read from a single sample in a study of CXCR3-negative and CXCR3-positive naive CD8 T cells. Findings and caveats of the study: CXCR3-expressing naive cells carried TRB CDR3s more hydrophobic than those of CXCR3-negative naive cells.

UMI-labeled 5' RACE TRB cDNA libraries were prepared from the cells. Using the 5' RACE reads, TCRdb records one entry per CDR3 protein without DNA. The sample table sets out about 120,000 distinct CDR3 sequences. For these TCRs, the target antigens are not known. The sample comprised naive CXCR3+ CD8+ T cells from blood. Subset described: CD45RO-CCR7+CD27+CD95- naive CD8+ T cells expressing CXCR3 (TNR3+). The receptor source for this set is a human donor in good health. Some clones in this sample may be carry-over from other donors' samples.

CDR3 residues: CASSLRAGQVDQPQHF. The chain joins TRBV27 to TRBJ1-5; TCRdb proposes TRBD1, but this gene call is untestable without DNA. Germline V gene lookup returns CDR1 MNHEY and CDR2 SMNVEV (reference sequence). The CDR3 length is 16 residues.

J is TRBJ2-5 and V is TRBV6-6; TCRdb designates TRBD2, a call that cannot be tested without DNA. The CDR3 totals 13 residues. Germline loops: CDR1 MNHNY, CDR2 SVGAGI (reference sequence). This chain's CDR3 is CASSHSGVETQYF.

The rearrangement links TRBV7-8 to TRBJ2-3; the TCRdb D gene call, TRBD2, has no DNA to confirm it. The CDR3 runs to 20 residues. Germline V CDR1 and CDR2: SGHVS, FQNEAQ. The CDR3 spells CASSLASPGLAGGPTDTQYF. Looking up the rest from reference TRBV7-8 and TRBJ2-3 gives the full variable domain: GAGVSQSPRYKVAKRGQDVALRCDPISGHVSLFWYQQALGQGPEFLTYFQNEAQLDKSGLPSDRFFAERPEGSVSTLKIQRTQQEDSAVYLCASSLASPGLAGGPTDTQYFGPGTRLTVL.

The genes are TRBV12-3 or TRBV12-4 and TRBJ1-5; TCRdb picks TRBD1, but there is no DNA to check that call. This CDR3 spans 14 amino acids. CDR3 sequence: CASSLFRVDQPQHF.

The chain's CDR3 is CATSRGAGLGNTQYF. The V gene is TRBV15, the J gene TRBJ2-3; TCRdb names TRBD2, which stays unverified in the absence of DNA. The germline V gene has CDR1 LNHNV and CDR2 YYDKDF (reference sequence). The CDR3 is 15 residues long.

V usage is TRBV14 and J usage is TRBJ2-5; TCRdb reports TRBD1, a call that lacks DNA to check it against. This CDR3 is built from 19 residues. The V gene's germline CDR1 is SGHDN and CDR2 FVKESK. The CDR3 reads CASSQEFHREIPSHETQYF.

J is TRBJ2-7 and V is TRBV20-1; with no DNA, the TCRdb D assignment of TRBD2 cannot be verified. The CDR3 consists of 18 residues. Germline CDR1 is DFQATT and CDR2 is SNEGSKA (reference sequence). CDR3 amino acids: CSAETPAGGALRTYEQYF.

The rearrangement joins TRBV7-9 to TRBJ2-5; absent DNA, TCRdb's TRBD2 call cannot be checked. The germline V gene has CDR1 SEHNR and CDR2 FQNEAQ (reference sequence). The length of the CDR3 is 16 residues. This chain's CDR3 is CASSLSLAGGLQTQHF.

The chain carries TRBV15 and TRBJ2-1; TCRdb lists TRBD2, though no DNA is available to test this call. This CDR3 contains 15 residues. CDR1 is LNHNV, CDR2 YYDKDF, per germline (reference sequence). This CDR3 is CATSRVAGVLNEQFF.

CDR3 in amino acids: CASSPVGETQYF. V and J are TRBV9 and TRBJ2-5. The V gene's germline CDR1 is SGDLS and CDR2 YYNGEE. The CDR3 length is 12 residues.

The chain uses TRBV3-1 and TRBJ2-3; TCRdb returns TRBD2, unconfirmable since there is no DNA. The CDR3 sequence is 19 residues long. CDR1 is LGHDT, CDR2 YNNKEL, per germline (reference sequence). CDR3: CASSQGGRVGRPPADTQYF.

The V and J genes are TRBV5-6 and TRBJ2-1; with no DNA, the TCRdb D assignment of TRBD2 cannot be verified. The CDR3 totals 17 residues. Germline V lookup: CDR1 SGHDT, CDR2 YYEEEE. This CDR3 is CASSQDSGGHGFNEQFF.

The genes are TRBV5-1 and TRBJ1-2; the D call of TRBD1 rests on TCRdb alone, since no DNA is present to check it. CDR3 length: 14 amino acids. Germline V lookup: CDR1 SGHRS, CDR2 YFSETQ. The CDR3 spells CASSWKQGLGGYTF.

The V and J genes are TRBV13 and TRBJ2-1; the D call from TCRdb, TRBD2, cannot be confirmed without DNA. The CDR3 extends over 17 amino acids. Germline V gene lookup returns CDR1 PRHDT and CDR2 FYEKMQ (reference sequence). The CDR3 protein is CASSFPSGGDLYNEQFF.

This sequence joins TRBV7-6 and TRBJ2-5; TCRdb calls TRBD2, which cannot be checked without DNA. CDR1 is SGHVS, CDR2 FNYEAQ, per germline. The CDR3 contains 16 residues. The CDR3: CASSPTSGVWGETQYF. Complete variable domain (other parts from reference TRBV7-6 and TRBJ2-5): GAGVSQSPRYKVTKRGQDVALRCDPISGHVSLYWYRQALGQGPEFLTYFNYEAQQDKSGLPNDRFSAERPEGSISTLTIQRTEQRDSAMYRCASSPTSGVWGETQYFGPGTRLLVL.

This chain connects TRBV5-1 to TRBJ2-1. This CDR3 is 16 amino acids long. CDR1 and CDR2 from the germline V gene are SGHRS and YFSETQ. CDR3 region: CASSLALGSSYNEQFF.

The rearrangement joins TRBV28 to TRBJ2-5. The CDR3 totals 14 residues. The germline CDR1 and CDR2 sequences are MDHEN and SYDVKM. The CDR3 protein is CASSLFMVKETQYF.

The rearrangement links TRBV9 to TRBJ1-1; as DNA is missing, the TRBD1 call by TCRdb cannot be tested. Germline V gene sequence: CDR1 SGDLS, CDR2 YYNGEE. The CDR3 length is 14 residues. CDR3 protein: CASSVGTVNTEAFF.

The chain employs TRBV5-4 and TRBJ2-7; TCRdb proposes TRBD2, but this gene call is untestable without DNA. Germline-derived CDR1 and CDR2 are SGHNT and YYREEE (reference sequence). The CDR3 is made up of 13 amino acids. The CDR3 is CASSNPMRDEQYF.

The genes are TRBV4-1 and TRBJ2-1; TCRdb's D gene call, TRBD2, goes unchecked for lack of DNA. The germline V gene has CDR1 MGHRA and CDR2 YSYEKL. The CDR3 has 14 residues. The CDR3 here is CASSRLAGGNEQFF.